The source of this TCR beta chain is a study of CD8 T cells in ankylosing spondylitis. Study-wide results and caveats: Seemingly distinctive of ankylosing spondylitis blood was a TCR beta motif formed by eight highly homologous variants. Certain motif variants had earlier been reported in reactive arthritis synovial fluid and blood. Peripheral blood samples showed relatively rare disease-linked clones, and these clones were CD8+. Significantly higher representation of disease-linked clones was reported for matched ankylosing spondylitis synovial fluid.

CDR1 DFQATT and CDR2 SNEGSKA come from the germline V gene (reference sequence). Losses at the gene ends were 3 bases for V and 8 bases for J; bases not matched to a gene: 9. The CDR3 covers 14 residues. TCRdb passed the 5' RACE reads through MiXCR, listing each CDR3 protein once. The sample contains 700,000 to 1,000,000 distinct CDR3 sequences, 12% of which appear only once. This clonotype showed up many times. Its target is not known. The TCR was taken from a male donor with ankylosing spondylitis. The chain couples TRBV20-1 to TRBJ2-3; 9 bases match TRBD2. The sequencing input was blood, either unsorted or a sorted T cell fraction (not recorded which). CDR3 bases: TGCAGTGCTAGTTGGCGGGGGGGCCTAGGTACGCAGTATTTT. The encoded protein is CSASWRGGLGTQYF.